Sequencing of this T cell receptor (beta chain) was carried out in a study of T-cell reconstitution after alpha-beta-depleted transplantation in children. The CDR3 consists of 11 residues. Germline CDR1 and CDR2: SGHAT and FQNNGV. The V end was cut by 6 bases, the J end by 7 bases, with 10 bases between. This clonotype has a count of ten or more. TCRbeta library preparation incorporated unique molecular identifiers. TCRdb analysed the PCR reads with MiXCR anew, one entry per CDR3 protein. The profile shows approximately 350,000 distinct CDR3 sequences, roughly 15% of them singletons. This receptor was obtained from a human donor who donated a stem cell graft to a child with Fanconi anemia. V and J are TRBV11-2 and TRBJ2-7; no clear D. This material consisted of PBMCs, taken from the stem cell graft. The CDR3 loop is CASSLSPEQYF. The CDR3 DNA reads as TGTGCCAGCAGTTTATCTCCTGAGCAGTACTTC. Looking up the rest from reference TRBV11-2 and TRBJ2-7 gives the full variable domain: EAGVAQSPRYKIIEKRQSVAFWCNPISGHATLYWYQQILGQGPKLLIQFQNNGVVDDSQLPKDRFSAERLKGVDSTLKIQPAKLEDSAVYLCASSLSPEQYFGPGTRLTVT.